This T cell receptor (beta chain) came from a study of identical twins. This clonotype was recorded at least ten times. Its antigen remains unknown. With template switching, a universal primer site was added, and the cDNA carried unique molecular identifiers. TCRdb reprocessed the 5' RACE reads via MiXCR and lists one record per CDR3 protein. The data contain about 480,000 distinct CDR3 sequences, 13% to 15% of them singletons. General study findings and limits: Models predicted too little out-of-frame TCR alpha sharing in monozygotic twins. Out-of-frame alpha sequences shared by twins were enriched for low generation probability.

CDR3 length: 17 amino acids. The germline gives CDR1 SNHLY, CDR2 FYNNEI. After removal of 2 bases from V and 6 bases from J, the junction contained 9 bases not matched to a gene. The same specimen was also included in a second study, on yellow fever vaccine responses in identical twins.

This TCR derives from a woman between 18 and 29 years old in good health. This rearrangement joins TRBV2 to TRBJ2-2; 10 bases are a match to TRBD2. The sample comprised CD4+ T cells sorted from blood. As DNA, the CDR3 is TGTGCCAGCAGTGAACTAGCGGGAGTTGGCGTAGCCGGGGAGCTGTTTTTT. Its protein is CASSELAGVGVAGELFF.